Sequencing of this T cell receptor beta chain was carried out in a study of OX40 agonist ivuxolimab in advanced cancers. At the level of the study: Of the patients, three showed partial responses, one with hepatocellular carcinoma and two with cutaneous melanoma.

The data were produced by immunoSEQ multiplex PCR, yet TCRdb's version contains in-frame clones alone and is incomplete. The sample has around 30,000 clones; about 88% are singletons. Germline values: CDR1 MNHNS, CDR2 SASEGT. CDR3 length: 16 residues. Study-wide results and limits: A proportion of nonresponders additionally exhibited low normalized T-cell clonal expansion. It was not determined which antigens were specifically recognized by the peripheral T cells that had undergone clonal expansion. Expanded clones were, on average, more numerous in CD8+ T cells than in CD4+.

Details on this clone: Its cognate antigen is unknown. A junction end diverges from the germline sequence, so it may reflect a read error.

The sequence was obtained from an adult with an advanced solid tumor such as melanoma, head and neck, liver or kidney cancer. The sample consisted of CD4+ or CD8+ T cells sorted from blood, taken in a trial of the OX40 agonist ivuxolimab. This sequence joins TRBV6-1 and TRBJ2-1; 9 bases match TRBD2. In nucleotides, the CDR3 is TGTGCCAGCAGTAAAGCTTCTAGCGGGAATTACAATGAGCAGTTCTTC. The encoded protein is CASSKASSGNYNEQFF.